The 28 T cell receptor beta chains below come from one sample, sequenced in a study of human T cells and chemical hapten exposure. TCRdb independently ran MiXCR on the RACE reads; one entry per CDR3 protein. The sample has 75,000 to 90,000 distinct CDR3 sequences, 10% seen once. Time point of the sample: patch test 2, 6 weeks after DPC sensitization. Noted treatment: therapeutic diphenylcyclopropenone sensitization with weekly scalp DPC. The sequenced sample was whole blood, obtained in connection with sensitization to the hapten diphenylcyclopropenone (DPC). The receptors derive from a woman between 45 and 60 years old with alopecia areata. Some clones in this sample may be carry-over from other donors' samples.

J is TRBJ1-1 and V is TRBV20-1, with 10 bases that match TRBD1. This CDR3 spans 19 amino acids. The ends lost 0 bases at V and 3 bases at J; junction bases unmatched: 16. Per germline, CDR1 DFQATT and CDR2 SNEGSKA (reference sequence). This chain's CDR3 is CSARDPGQGRRGRDTEAFF. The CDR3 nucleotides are TGCAGTGCTAGAGACCCGGGACAGGGGCGGAGGGGTCGGGACACTGAAGCTTTCTTT.

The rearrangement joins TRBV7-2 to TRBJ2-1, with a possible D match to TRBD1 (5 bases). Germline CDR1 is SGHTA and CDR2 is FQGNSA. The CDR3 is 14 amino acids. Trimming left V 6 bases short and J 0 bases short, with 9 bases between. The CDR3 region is CASRIRDSYNEQFF. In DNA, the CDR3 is TGTGCCAGCAGAATCAGGGACTCCTACAATGAGCAGTTCTTC.

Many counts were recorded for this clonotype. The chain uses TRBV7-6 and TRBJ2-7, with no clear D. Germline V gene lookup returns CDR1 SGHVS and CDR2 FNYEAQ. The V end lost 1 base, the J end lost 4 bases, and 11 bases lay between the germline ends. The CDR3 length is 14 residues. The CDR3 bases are TGTGCCAGCAGCTTAGGACGACACGAGTACGAGCAGTACTTC. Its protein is CASSLGRHEYEQYF.

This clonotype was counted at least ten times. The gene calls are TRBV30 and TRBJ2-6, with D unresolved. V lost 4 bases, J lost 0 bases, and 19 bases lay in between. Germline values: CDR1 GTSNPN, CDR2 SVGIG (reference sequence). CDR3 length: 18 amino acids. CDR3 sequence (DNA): TGTGCCTGGACCCCGTTCCCCTTGGCATACTCTGGGGCCAACGTCCTGACTTTC. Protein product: CAWTPFPLAYSGANVLTF.

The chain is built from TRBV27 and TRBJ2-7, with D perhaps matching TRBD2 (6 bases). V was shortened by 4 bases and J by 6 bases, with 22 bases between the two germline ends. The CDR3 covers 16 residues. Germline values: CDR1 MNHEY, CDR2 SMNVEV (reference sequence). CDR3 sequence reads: CASSYTYGTQSSEQYF. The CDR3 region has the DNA TGTGCCAGCAGTTATACATACGGGACTCAGAGCTCCGAGCAGTACTTC.

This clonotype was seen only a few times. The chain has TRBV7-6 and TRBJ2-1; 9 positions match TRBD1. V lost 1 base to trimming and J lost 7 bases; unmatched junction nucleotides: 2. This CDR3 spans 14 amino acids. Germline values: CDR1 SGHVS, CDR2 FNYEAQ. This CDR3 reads CASSLDRGLNEQFF. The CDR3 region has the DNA TGTGCCAGCAGCTTAGACAGGGGGCTAAATGAGCAGTTCTTC.

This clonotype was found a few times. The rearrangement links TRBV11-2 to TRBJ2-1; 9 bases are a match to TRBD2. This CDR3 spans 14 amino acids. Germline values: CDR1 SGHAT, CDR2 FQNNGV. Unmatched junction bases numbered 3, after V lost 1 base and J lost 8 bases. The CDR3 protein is CASSLGVAGDEQFF. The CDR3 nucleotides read TGTGCCAGCAGCTTAGGGGTAGCGGGAGATGAGCAGTTCTTC.

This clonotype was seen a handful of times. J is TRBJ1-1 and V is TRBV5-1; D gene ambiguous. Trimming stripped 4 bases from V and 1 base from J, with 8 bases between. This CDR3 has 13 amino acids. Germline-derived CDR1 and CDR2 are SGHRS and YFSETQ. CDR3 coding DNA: TGCGCCAGCAGCATATACACGAACACTGAAGCTTTCTTT. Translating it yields CASSIYTNTEAFF.

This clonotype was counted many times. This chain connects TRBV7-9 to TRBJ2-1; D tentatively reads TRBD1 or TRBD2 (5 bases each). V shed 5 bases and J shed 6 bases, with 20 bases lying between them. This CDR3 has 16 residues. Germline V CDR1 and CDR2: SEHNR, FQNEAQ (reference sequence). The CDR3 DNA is TGTGCCAGCAGCCAAGACCGGGACCACCTTGCCAATGAGCAGTTCTTC. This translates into CASSQDRDHLANEQFF.

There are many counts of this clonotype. CDR3 DNA: TGCGCCAGCAGCCAAGAGGGCAGGGCTAGCTATGGCTACACCTTC. Translation gives CASSQEGRASYGYTF. This chain links TRBV4-1 with TRBJ1-2, with D possibly being TRBD1 (5 bases). Trimming left V 0 bases short and J 4 bases short, with 12 bases between. Germline V gives CDR1 MGHRA, CDR2 YSYEKL. The CDR3 sequence is 15 residues long.

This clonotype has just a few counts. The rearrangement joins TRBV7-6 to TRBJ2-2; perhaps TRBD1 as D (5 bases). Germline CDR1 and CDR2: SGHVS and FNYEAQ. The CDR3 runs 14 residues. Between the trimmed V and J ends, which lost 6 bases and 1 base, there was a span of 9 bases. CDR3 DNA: TGTGCCAGCAGGCTTACAGGGAACACCGGGGAGCTGTTTTTT. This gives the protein CASRLTGNTGELFF.

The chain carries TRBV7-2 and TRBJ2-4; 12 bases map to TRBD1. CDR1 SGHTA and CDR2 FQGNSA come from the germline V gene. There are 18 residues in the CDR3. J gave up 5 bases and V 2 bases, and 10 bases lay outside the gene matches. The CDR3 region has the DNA TGTGCCAGCAGCTTAAGGGGGACAGGGGGCCAGGGTGAAAACATTCAGTACTTC. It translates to CASSLRGTGGQGENIQYF.

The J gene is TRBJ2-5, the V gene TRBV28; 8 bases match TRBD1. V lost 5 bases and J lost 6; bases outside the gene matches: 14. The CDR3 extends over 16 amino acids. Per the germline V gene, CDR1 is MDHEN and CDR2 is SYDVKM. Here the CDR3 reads CASSPGDRGERQTQYF. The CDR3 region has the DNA TGTGCCAGCAGTCCTGGAGACAGGGGCGAGAGGCAGACCCAGTACTTC.

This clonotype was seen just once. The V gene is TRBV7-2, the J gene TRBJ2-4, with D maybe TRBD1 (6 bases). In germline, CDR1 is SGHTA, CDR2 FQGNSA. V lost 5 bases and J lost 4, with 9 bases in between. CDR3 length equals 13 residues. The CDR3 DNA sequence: TGTGCCAGCAGCGCAGGGGTGAAAAACATTCAGTACTTC. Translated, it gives CASSAGVKNIQYF.

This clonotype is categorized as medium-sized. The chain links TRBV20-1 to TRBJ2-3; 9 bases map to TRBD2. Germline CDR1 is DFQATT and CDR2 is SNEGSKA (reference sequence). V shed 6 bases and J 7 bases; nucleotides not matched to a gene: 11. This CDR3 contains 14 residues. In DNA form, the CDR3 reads TGCAGTGCGTTTCGCGCGGGAGGGCCCAATACGCAGTATTTT. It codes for CSAFRAGGPNTQYF.

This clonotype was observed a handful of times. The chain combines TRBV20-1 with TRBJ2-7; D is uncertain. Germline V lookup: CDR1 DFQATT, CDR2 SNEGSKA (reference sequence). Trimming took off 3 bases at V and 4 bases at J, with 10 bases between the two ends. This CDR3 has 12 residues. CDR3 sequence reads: CSARSLPYEQYF. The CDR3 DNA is TGCAGTGCTAGGAGTCTACCGTACGAGCAGTACTTC.

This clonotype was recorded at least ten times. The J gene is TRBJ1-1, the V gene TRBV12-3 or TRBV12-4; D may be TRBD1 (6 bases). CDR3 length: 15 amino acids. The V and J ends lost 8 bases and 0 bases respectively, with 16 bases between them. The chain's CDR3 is CASAKGGAMNTEAFF. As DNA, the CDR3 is TGTGCCAGCGCCAAGGGGGGGGCCATGAACACTGAAGCTTTCTTT.

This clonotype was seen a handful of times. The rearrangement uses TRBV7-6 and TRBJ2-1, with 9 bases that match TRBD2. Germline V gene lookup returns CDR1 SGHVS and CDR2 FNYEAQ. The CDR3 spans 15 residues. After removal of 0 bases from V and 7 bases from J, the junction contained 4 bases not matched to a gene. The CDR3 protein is CASSLASGSGNEQFF. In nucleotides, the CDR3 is TGTGCCAGCAGCTTAGCTAGCGGGAGTGGTAATGAGCAGTTCTTC.

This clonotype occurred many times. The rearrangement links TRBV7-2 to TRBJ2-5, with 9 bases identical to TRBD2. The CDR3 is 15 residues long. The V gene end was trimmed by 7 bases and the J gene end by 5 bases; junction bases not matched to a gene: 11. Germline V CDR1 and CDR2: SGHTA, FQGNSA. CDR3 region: CASTVGLAALETQYF. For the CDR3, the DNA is TGTGCCAGCACCGTGGGACTAGCCGCTCTGGAGACCCAGTACTTC.

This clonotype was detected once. This CDR3 reads CASSRWGPNYGYTF. The CDR3 DNA reads as TGTGCCAGCAGCCGGTGGGGTCCTAACTATGGCTACACCTTC. J is TRBJ1-2 and V is TRBV5-4; no clear D gene. In germline, CDR1 is SGHNT, CDR2 YYREEE (reference sequence). There are 14 residues in the CDR3. Trimming took 4 bases from V and 0 from J, leaving 10 bases between them.

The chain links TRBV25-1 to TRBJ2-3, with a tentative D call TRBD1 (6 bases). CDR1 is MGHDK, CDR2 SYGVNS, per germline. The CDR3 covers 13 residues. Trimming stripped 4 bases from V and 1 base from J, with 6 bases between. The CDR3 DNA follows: TGTGCCAGCAGTGGACAGGGCACAGATACGCAGTATTTT. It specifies CASSGQGTDTQYF. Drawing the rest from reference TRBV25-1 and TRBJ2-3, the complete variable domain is EADIYQTPRYLVIGTGKKITLECSQTMGHDKMYWYQQDPGMELHLIHYSYGVNSTEKGDLSSESTVSRIRTEHFPLTLESARPSHTSQYLCASSGQGTDTQYFGPGTRLTVL.

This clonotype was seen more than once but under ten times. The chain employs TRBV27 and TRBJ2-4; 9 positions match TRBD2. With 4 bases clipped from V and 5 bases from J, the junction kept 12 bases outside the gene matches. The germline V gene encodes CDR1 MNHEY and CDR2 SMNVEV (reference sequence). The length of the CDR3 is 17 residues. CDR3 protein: CASSSLAGVGQENIQYF. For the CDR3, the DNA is TGTGCCAGCAGTTCCTTAGCGGGAGTGGGTCAAGAAAACATTCAGTACTTC.

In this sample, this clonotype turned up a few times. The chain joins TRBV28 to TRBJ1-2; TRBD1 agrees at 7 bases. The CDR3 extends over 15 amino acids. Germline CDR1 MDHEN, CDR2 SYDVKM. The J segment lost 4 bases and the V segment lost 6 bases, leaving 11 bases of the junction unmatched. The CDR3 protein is CASRRAQGVSYGYTF. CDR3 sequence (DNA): TGTGCCAGCAGGAGAGCCCAGGGGGTTTCCTATGGCTACACCTTC.

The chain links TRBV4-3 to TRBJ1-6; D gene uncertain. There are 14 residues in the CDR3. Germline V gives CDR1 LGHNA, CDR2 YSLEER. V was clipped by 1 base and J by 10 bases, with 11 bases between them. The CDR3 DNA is TGCGCCAGCAGCCAAGGGACGGATATATCACCCCTCCACTTT. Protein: CASSQGTDISPLHF.

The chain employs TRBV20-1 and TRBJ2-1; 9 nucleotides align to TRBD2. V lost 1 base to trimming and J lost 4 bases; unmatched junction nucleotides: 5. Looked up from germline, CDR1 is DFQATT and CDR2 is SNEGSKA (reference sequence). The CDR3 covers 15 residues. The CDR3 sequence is CSARGISGGYNEQFF. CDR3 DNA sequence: TGCAGTGCTAGAGGAATTAGCGGGGGTTACAATGAGCAGTTCTTC.

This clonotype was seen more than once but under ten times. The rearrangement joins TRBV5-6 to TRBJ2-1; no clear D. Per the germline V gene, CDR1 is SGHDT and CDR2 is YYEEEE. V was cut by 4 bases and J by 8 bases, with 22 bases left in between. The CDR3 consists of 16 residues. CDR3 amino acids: CASSPLVVAERDEQFF. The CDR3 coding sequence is TGTGCCAGCAGCCCCCTTGTCGTGGCAGAAAGGGATGAGCAGTTCTTC.

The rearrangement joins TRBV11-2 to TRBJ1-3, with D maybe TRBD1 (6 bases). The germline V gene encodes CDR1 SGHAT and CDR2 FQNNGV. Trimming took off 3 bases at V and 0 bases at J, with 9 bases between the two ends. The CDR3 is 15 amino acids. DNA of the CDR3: TGTGCCAGCAGCTTTAACAGGGACTCTGGAAACACCATATATTTT. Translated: CASSFNRDSGNTIYF.

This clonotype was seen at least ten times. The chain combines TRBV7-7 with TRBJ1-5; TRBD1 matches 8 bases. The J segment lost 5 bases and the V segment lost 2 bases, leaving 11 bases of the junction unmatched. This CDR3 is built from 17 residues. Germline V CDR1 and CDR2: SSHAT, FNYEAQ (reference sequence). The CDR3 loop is CASSLRWGRGLDQPQHF. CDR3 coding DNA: TGTGCCAGCAGCTTAAGATGGGGCAGGGGGCTCGATCAGCCCCAGCATTTT.